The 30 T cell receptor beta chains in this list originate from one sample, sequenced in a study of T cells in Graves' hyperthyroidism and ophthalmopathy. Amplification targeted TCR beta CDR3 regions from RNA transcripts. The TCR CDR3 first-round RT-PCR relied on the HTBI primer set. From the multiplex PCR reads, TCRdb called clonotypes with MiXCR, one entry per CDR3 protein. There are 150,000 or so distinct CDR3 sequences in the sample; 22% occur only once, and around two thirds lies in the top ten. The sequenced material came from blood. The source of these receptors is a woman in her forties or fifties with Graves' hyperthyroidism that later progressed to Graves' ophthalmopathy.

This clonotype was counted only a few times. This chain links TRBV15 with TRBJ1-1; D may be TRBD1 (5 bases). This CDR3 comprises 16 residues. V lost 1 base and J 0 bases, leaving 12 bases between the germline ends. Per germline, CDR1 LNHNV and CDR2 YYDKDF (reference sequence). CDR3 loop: CATSRGFPGLNTEAFF. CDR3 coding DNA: TGTGCCACCAGCAGAGGGTTTCCGGGGCTGAACACTGAAGCTTTCTTT.

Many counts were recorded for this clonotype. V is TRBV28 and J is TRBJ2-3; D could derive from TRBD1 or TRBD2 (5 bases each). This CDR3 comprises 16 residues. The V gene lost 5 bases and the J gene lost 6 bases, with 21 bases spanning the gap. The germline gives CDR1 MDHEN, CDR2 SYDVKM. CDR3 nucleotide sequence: TGTGCCAGCAGTCTCCGGGACCAACCGCCGCGTGATACGCAGTATTTT. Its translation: CASSLRDQPPRDTQYF. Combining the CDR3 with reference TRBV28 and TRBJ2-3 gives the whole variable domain DVKVTQSSRYLVKRTGEKVFLECVQDMDHENMFWYRQDPGLGLRLIYFSYDVKMKEKGDIPEGYSVSREKKERFSLILESASTNQTSMYLCASSLRDQPPRDTQYFGPGTRLTVL.

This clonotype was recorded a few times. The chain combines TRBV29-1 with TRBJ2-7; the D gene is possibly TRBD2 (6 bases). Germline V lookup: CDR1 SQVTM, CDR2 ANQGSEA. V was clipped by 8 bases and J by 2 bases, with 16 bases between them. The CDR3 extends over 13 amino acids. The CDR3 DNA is TGCAGCACTGGGGGGACGGGCCCCTACGAGCAGTACTTC. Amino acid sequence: CSTGGTGPYEQYF.

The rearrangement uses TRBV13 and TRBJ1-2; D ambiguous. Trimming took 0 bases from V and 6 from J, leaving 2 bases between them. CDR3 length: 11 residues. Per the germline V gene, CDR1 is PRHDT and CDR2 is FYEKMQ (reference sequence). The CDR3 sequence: CASSLGNGYTF. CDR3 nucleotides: TGTGCCAGCAGCTTAGGGAATGGCTACACCTTC.

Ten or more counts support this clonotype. In DNA, the CDR3 is TGTGCCAGCAGTGCTGGGGCCAACGTCCTGACTTTC. This encodes CASSAGANVLTF. The genes are TRBV2 and TRBJ2-6; no definite D call. Trimming pared 4 bases from V and 2 bases from J, leaving 0 bases between. The germline CDR1 and CDR2 sequences are SNHLY and FYNNEI. The CDR3 runs to 12 residues.

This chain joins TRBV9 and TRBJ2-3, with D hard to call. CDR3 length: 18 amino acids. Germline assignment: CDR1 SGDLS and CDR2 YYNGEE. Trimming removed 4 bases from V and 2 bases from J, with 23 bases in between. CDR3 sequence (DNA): TGTGCCAGCAGCTCCCCCCTCGGGCTAGAGCCCGACACAGATACGCAGTATTTT. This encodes CASSSPLGLEPDTDTQYF.

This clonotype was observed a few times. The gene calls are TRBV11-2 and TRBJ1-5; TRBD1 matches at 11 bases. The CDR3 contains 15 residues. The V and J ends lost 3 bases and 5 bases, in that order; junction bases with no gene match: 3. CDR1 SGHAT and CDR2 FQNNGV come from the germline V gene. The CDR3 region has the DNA TGTGCCAGCAGCTTGGGGGACAGGGGGGATCAGCCCCAGCATTTT. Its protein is CASSLGDRGDQPQHF.

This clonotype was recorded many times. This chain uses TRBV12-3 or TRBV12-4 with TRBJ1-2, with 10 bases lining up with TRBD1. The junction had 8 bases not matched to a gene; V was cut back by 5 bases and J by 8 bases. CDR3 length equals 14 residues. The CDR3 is CASSRDRGRGGYTF. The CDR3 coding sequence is TGTGCCAGCAGTCGGGACAGGGGTCGAGGGGGCTACACCTTC.

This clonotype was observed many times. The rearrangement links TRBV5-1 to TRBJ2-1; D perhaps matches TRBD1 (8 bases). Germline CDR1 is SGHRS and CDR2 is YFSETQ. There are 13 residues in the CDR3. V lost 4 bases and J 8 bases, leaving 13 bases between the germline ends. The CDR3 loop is CASSPTGGDEQFF. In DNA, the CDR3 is TGCGCCAGCAGCCCTACAGGGGGGGATGAGCAGTTCTTC.

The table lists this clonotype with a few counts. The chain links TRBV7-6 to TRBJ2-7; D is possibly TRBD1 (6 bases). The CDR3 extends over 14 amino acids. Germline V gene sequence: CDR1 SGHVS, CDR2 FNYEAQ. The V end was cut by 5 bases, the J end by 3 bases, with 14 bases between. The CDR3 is CASSPQQGGYEQYF. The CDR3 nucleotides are TGTGCCAGCAGCCCTCAACAGGGTGGCTACGAGCAGTACTTC.

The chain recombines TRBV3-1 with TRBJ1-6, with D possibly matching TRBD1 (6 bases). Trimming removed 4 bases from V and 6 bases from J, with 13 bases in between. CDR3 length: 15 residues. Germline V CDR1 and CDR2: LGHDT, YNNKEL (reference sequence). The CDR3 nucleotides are TGTGCCAGCAGCCCGACGGGGGCGCGTAATTCACCCCTCCACTTT. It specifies CASSPTGARNSPLHF. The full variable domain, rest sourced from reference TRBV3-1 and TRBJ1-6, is DTAVSQTPKYLVTQMGNDKSIKCEQNLGHDTMYWYKQDSKKFLKIMFSYNNKELIINETVPNRFSPKSPDKAHLNLHINSLELGDSAVYFCASSPTGARNSPLHFGNGTRLTVT.

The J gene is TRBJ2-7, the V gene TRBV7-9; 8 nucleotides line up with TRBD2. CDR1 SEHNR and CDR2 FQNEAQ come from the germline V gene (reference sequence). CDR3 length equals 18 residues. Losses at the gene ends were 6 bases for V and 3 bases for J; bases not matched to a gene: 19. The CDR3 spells CASSHNDVQPGGGYEQYF. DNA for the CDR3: TGTGCCAGCAGTCACAATGACGTCCAACCGGGGGGGGGCTACGAGCAGTACTTC.

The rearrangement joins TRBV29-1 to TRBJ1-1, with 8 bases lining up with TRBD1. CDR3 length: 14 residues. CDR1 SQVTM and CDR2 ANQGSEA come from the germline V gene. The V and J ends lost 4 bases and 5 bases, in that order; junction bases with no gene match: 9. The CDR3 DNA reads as TGCAGCGTTGGGGGGGCAGGGGGCTGGACTGAAGCTTTCTTT. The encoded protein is CSVGGAGGWTEAFF.

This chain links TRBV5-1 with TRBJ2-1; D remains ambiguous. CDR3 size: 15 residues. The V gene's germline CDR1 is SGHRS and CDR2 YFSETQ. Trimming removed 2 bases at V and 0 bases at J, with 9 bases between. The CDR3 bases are TGCGCCAGCAGCTTCCGGATGAGCTCCTACAATGAGCAGTTCTTC. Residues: CASSFRMSSYNEQFF.

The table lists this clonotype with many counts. The CDR3 DNA sequence: TGTGCCAGCAGTCCATATCTGGATACGCAGTATTTT. Its protein is CASSPYLDTQYF. The V gene is TRBV12-3 or TRBV12-4, the J gene TRBJ2-3; no clear D gene. The CDR3 runs to 12 residues. Trimming pared 5 bases from V and 6 bases from J, leaving 9 bases between.

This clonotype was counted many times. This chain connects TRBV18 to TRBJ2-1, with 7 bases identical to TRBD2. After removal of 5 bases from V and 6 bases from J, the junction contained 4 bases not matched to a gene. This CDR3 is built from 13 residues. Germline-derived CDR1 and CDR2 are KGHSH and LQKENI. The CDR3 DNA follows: TGTGCCAGCTCAGTCTCGGGGGGCAATGAGCAGTTCTTC. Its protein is CASSVSGGNEQFF.

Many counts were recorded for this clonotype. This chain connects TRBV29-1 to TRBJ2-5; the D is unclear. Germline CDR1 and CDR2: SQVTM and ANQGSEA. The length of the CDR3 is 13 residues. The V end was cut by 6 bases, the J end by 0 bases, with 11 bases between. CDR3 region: CSVPRQYQETQYF. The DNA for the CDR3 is TGCAGCGTCCCCCGGCAGTACCAAGAGACCCAGTACTTC.

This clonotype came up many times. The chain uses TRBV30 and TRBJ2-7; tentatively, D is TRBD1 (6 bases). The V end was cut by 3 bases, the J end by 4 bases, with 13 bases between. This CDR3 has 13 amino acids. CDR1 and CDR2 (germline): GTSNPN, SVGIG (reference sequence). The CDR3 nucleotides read TGTGCCTGGAGCTTAGGGGGTAATTACGAGCAGTACTTC. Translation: CAWSLGGNYEQYF. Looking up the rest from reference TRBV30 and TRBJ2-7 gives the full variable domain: SQTIHQWPATLVQPVGSPLSLECTVEGTSNPNLYWYRQAAGRGLQLLFYSVGIGQISSEVPQNLSASRPQDRQFILSSKKLLLSDSGFYLCAWSLGGNYEQYFGPGTRLTVT.

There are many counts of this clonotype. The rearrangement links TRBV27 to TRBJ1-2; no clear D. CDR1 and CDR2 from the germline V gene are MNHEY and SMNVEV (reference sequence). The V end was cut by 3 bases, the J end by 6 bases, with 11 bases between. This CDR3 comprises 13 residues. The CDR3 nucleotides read TGTGCCAGCAGTTTCCTCTCCGGAAATGGCTACACCTTC. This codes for CASSFLSGNGYTF.

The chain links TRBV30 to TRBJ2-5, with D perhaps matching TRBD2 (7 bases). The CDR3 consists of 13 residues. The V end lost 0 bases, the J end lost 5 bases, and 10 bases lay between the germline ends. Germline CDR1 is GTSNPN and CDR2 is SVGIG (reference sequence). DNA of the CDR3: TGTGCCTGGAGTGTAGGGGGGGCCGAGACCCAGTACTTC. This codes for CAWSVGGAETQYF.

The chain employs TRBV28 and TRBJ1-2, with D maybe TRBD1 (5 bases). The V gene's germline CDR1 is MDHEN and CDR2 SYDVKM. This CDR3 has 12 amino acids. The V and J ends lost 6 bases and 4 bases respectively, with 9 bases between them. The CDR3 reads CASSLGTYGYTF. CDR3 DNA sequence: TGTGCCAGCAGCCTCGGGACCTATGGCTACACCTTC.

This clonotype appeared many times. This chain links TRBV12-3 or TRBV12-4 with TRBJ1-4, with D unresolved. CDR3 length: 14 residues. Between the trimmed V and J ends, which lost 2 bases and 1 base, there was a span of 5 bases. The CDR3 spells CASSLRGTNEKLFF. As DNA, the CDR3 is TGTGCCAGCAGTTTACGGGGAACTAATGAAAAACTGTTTTTT.

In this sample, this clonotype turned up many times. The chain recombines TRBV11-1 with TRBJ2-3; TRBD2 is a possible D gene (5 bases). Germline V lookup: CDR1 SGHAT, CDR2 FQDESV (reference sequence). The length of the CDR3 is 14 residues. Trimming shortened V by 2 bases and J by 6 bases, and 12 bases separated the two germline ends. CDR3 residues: CASSLFRAADTQYF. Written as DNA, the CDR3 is TGTGCCAGCAGCTTATTTAGAGCGGCCGATACGCAGTATTTT. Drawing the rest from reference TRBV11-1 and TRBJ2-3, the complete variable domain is EAEVAQSPRYKITEKSQAVAFWCDPISGHATLYWYRQILGQGPELLVQFQDESVVDDSQLPKDRFSAERLKGVDSTLKIQPAELGDSAMYLCASSLFRAADTQYFGPGTRLTVL.

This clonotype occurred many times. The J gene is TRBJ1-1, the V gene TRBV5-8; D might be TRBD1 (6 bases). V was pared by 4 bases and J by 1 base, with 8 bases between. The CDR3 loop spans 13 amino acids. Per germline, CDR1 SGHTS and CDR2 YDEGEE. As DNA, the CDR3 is TGTGCCAGCAGCGTGACAGGGAACACTGAAGCTTTCTTT. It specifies CASSVTGNTEAFF. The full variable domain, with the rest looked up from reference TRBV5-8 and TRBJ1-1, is EAGVTQSPTHLIKTRGQQATLRCSPISGHTSVYWYQQALGLGLQFLLWYDEGEERNRGNFPPRFSGRQFPNYSSELNVNALELEDSALYLCASSVTGNTEAFFGQGTRLTVV.

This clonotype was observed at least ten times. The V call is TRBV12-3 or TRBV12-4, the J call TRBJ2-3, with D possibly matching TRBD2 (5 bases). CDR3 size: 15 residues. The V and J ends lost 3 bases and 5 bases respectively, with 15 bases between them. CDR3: CASSFRERGRDTQYF. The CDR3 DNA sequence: TGTGCCAGCAGTTTTAGGGAAAGAGGGAGAGATACGCAGTATTTT.

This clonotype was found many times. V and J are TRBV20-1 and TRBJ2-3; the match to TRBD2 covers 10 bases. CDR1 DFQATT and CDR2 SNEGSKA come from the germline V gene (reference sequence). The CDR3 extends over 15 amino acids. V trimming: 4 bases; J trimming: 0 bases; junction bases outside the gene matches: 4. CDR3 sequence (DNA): TGCAGTGCTATTATTAGCGGGAGGAGCACAGATACGCAGTATTTT. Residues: CSAIISGRSTDTQYF.

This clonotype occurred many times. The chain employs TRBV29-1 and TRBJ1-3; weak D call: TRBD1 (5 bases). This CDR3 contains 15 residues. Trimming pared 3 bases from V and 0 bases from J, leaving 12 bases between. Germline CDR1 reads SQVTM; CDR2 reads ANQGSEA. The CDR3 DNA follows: TGCAGCGTTGAGATTACCGGACACTCTGGAAACACCATATATTTT. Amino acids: CSVEITGHSGNTIYF.

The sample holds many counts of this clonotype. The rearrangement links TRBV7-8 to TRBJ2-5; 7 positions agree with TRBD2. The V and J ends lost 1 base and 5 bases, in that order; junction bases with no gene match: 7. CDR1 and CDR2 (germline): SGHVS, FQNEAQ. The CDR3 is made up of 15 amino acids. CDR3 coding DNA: TGTGCCAGCAGCTTAGGAGCCTCCGGGGGGGAGACCCAGTACTTC. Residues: CASSLGASGGETQYF.

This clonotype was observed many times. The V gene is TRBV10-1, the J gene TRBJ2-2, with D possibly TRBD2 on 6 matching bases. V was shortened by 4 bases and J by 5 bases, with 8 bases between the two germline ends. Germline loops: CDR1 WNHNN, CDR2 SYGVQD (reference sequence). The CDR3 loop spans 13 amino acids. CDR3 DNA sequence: TGCGCCAGCAGTGGGGGACTTACCGGGGAGCTGTTTTTT. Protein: CASSGGLTGELFF.

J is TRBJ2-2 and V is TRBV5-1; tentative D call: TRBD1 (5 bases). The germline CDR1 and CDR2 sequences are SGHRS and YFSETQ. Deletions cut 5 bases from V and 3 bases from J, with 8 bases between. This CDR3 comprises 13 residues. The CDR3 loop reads CASSSGYTGELFF. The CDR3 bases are TGCGCCAGCAGTTCAGGGTACACCGGGGAGCTGTTTTTT.